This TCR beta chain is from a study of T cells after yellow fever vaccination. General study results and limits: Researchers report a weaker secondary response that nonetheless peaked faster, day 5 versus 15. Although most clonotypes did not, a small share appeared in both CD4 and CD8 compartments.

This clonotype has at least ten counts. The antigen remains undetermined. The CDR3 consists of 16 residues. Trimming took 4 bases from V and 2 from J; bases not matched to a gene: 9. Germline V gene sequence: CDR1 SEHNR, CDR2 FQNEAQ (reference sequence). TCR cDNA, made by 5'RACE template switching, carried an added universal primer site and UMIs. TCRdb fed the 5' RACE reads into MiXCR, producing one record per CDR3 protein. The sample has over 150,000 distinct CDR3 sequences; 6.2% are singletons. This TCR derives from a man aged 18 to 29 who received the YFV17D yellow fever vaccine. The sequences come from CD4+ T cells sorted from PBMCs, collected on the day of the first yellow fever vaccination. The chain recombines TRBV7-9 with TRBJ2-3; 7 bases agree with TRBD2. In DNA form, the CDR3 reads TGTGCCAGCAGCTATGGAAGCGGGGCCCCCACAGATACGCAGTATTTT. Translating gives CASSYGSGAPTDTQYF.